The T cell receptor beta chain under discussion was sequenced for a study of T cell responses to AZD1222 COVID-19 vaccine. Study information: Analyses pooled second doses at about 4 or about 12 weeks. Study-wide results and caveats: CD4 TCRs associated with vaccination spanned spike, dominating at 160-218 and 743-854. Reports indicate that nearly half of spike-specific TCRs are directed at unmutated variant regions. Without day 14 samples, only post-peak T cell repertoires were studied.

About this clone: The antigen is unknown.

The CDR3 consists of 14 residues. V was shortened by 4 bases and J by 1 base, with 8 bases between the two germline ends. The V gene's germline CDR1 is SEHNR and CDR2 FQNEAQ (reference sequence). Assay: immunoSEQ multiplex PCR; the TCRdb copy retains only in-frame clones and omits some. Of about 99,000 clones detected, roughly 87% appear once; the ten largest clones hold about 5%. The sequences come from peripheral blood, collected on day 0 of AZD1222 vaccination. This clonotype originated in an adult in good health. The chain uses TRBV7-9 and TRBJ1-5; no clear D gene. CDR3 sequence reads: CASSSFGSNQPQHF. Here the CDR3 DNA reads TGTGCCAGCAGCTCATTTGGCAGCAATCAGCCCCAGCATTTT. Looking up the rest from reference TRBV7-9 and TRBJ1-5 gives the full variable domain: DTGVSQNPRHKITKRGQNVTFRCDPISEHNRLYWYRQTLGQGPEFLTYFQNEAQLEKSRLLSDRFSAERPKGSFSTLEIQRTEQGDSAMYLCASSSFGSNQPQHFGDGTRLSIL.